The 10 T cell receptor beta chains in this list originate from one sample, sequenced in a study of early T cells in non-severe SARS-CoV-2 infection. MiXCR, applied by TCRdb to the 5' RACE reads, yields one record per CDR3 protein. The table lists more than 95,000 distinct CDR3 sequences, under 15% of them singletons. The sample consisted of whole blood. Every receptor here comes from an adult who was a healthcare worker with PCR-confirmed SARS-CoV-2 infection or an uninfected control (not recorded which).

There are a few counts of this clonotype. The V and J genes are TRBV9 and TRBJ1-1, with D perhaps TRBD1 (5 bases). The germline V and J ends were trimmed by 0 bases and 4 bases, with 13 bases remaining between them. The CDR3 length is 15 residues. From germline, CDR1 is SGDLS and CDR2 YYNGEE. CDR3 amino acids: CASSVAPGQGTEAFF. CDR3 in DNA: TGTGCCAGCAGCGTAGCCCCTGGGCAGGGCACTGAAGCTTTCTTT. The variable domain in full, with the rest retrieved from reference TRBV9 and TRBJ1-1, is DSGVTQTPKHLITATGQRVTLRCSPRSGDLSVYWYQQSLDQGLQFLIQYYNGEERAKGNILERFSAQQFPDLHSELNLSSLELGDSALYFCASSVAPGQGTEAFFGQGTRLTVV.

This clonotype has more than one count but fewer than ten. V is TRBV9 and J is TRBJ2-3; TRBD2 matches at 8 bases. After removal of 1 base from V and 1 base from J, the junction contained 2 bases not matched to a gene. CDR3 length: 15 amino acids. Looked up from germline, CDR1 is SGDLS and CDR2 is YYNGEE. The CDR3 DNA reads as TGTGCCAGCAGCGTATATAGCGGGGGCACAGATACGCAGTATTTT. Encoded protein: CASSVYSGGTDTQYF. The full variable domain, with the rest looked up from reference TRBV9 and TRBJ2-3, is DSGVTQTPKHLITATGQRVTLRCSPRSGDLSVYWYQQSLDQGLQFLIQYYNGEERAKGNILERFSAQQFPDLHSELNLSSLELGDSALYFCASSVYSGGTDTQYFGPGTRLTVL.

This clonotype was detected a few times. The chain combines TRBV4-2 with TRBJ1-5; no firm D call. Looked up from germline, CDR1 is LGHNA and CDR2 is YNFKEQ. Trimming shortened V by 0 bases and J by 13 bases, and 16 bases separated the two germline ends. The CDR3 is 14 residues long. CDR3 in amino acids: CASSQDATRRPQHF. In DNA form, the CDR3 reads TGTGCCAGCAGCCAAGATGCAACCCGGAGACCTCAGCATTTT.

V is TRBV2 and J is TRBJ1-6; unclear D gene. Germline lookup yields CDR1 SNHLY and CDR2 FYNNEI. The ends were cut back, 7 bases at V and 6 bases at J, with 16 bases in the middle. The CDR3 extends over 15 amino acids. The CDR3 is CASKTGSTFNSPLHF. CDR3 DNA: TGTGCCAGCAAGACTGGATCAACCTTTAATTCACCCCTCCACTTT.

This clonotype occurred a few times. The rearrangement uses TRBV5-1 and TRBJ2-1; 14 bases fit TRBD2. V shed 4 bases and J 9 bases; nucleotides not matched to a gene: 9. Germline values: CDR1 SGHRS, CDR2 YFSETQ. The CDR3 has 16 amino acids. The CDR3 sequence is CASSPLKTSGGAEQFF. The DNA of the CDR3 is TGCGCCAGCAGCCCTTTAAAGACTAGCGGGGGGGCTGAGCAGTTCTTC.

The chain has TRBV18 and TRBJ2-6; no reliable D call. Germline V lookup: CDR1 KGHSH, CDR2 LQKENI. The V gene lost 1 base and the J gene lost 0 bases, with 7 bases spanning the gap. The CDR3 totals 16 residues. CDR3 DNA sequence: TGTGCCAGCTCACCACAGGCTCTCTCTGGGGCCAACGTCCTGACTTTC. Residues: CASSPQALSGANVLTF.

The table lists this clonotype with a few counts. The rearrangement joins TRBV7-2 to TRBJ2-3, with 7 bases aligning to TRBD2. The germline V gene encodes CDR1 SGHTA and CDR2 FQGNSA. The CDR3 runs 16 residues. With 6 bases clipped from V and 0 bases from J, the junction kept 9 bases outside the gene matches. DNA for the CDR3: TGTGCCAGCAGTGTTGCGGGGGTGACTAGCACAGATACGCAGTATTTT. Translating gives CASSVAGVTSTDTQYF.

V usage is TRBV9 and J usage is TRBJ2-1; no definite D call. This CDR3 spans 15 amino acids. Germline V gives CDR1 SGDLS, CDR2 YYNGEE. Trimming left V 1 base short and J 2 bases short, with 10 bases between. CDR3 loop: CASSVRSNPYNEQFF. In DNA, the CDR3 is TGTGCCAGCAGCGTACGATCCAACCCCTACAATGAGCAGTTCTTC.

J is TRBJ2-5 and V is TRBV7-9; D is unclear. The CDR3 length is 12 residues. Germline CDR1 SEHNR, CDR2 FQNEAQ (reference sequence). Trimming removed 5 bases at V and 2 bases at J, with 6 bases between. The CDR3 spells CASSTPQETQYF. CDR3 in DNA: TGTGCCAGCAGCACTCCACAAGAGACCCAGTACTTC. The full variable domain, completed using reference TRBV7-9 and TRBJ2-5, is DTGVSQNPRHKITKRGQNVTFRCDPISEHNRLYWYRQTLGQGPEFLTYFQNEAQLEKSRLLSDRFSAERPKGSFSTLEIQRTEQGDSAMYLCASSTPQETQYFGPGTRLLVL.

This clonotype was counted a few times. CDR3 protein: CASSLLAGGETQYF. The CDR3 DNA is TGTGCCAGCAGCCTCCTAGCGGGGGGCGAGACCCAGTACTTC. The chain joins TRBV7-7 to TRBJ2-5; 11 bases align to TRBD2. Germline V gene data show CDR1 as SSHAT and CDR2 as FNYEAQ (reference sequence). The V gene end was trimmed by 5 bases and the J gene end by 5 bases; junction bases not matched to a gene: 4. There are 14 residues in the CDR3.